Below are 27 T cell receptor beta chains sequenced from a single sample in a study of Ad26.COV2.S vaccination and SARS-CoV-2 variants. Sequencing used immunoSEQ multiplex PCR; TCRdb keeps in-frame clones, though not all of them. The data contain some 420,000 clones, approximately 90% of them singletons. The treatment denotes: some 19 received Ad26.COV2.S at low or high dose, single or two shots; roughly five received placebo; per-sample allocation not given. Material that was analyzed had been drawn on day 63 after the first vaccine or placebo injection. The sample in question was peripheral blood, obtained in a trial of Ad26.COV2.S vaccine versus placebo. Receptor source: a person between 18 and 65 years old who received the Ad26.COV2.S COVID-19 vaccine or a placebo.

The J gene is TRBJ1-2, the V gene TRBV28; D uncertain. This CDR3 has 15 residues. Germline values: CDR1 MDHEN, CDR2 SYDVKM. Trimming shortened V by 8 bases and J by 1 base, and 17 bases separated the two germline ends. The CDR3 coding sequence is TGTGCCAGCTCCGCCCGAGGTGACTTTAACTATGGCTACACCTTC. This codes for CASSARGDFNYGYTF.

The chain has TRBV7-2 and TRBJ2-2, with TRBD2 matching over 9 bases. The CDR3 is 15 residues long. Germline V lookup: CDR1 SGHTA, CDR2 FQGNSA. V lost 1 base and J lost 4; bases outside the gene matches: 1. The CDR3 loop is CASSLGGGATGELFF. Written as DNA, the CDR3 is TGTGCCAGCAGCTTAGGCGGGGGGGCCACCGGGGAGCTGTTTTTT.

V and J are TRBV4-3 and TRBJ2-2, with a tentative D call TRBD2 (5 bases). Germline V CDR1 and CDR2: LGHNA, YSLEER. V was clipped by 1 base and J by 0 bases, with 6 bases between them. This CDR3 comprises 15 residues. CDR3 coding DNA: TGCGCCAGCAGCCAAGGGGAGCCGAACACCGGGGAGCTGTTTTTT. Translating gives CASSQGEPNTGELFF.

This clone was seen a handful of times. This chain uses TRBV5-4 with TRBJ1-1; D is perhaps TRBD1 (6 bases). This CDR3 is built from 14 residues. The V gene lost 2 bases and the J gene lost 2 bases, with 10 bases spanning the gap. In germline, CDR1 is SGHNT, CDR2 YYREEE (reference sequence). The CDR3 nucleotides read TGTGCCAGCAGCTTTGCACAGGGCAACACTGAAGCTTTCTTT. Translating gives CASSFAQGNTEAFF.

The CDR3, as DNA: TGTGCCCAAGAGCACGGTAGCGGGGGGGGCGATACGCAGTATTTT. This codes for CAQEHGSGGGDTQYF. This chain uses TRBV30 with TRBJ2-3, with 11 bases matching TRBD2. Germline V CDR1 and CDR2: GTSNPN, SVGIG (reference sequence). This CDR3 has 15 amino acids. With V trimmed by 8 bases and J by 6 bases, 13 bases remained unmatched. The complete variable domain, with remaining parts taken from reference TRBV30 and TRBJ2-3, reads SQTIHQWPATLVQPVGSPLSLECTVEGTSNPNLYWYRQAAGRGLQLLFYSVGIGQISSEVPQNLSASRPQDRQFILSSKKLLLSDSGFYLCAQEHGSGGGDTQYFGPGTRLTVL.

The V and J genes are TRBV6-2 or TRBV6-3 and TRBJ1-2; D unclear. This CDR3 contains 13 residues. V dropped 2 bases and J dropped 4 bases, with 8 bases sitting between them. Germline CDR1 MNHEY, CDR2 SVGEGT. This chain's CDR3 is CASSYTAGYGYTF. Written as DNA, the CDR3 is TGTGCCAGCAGTTACACTGCAGGCTATGGCTACACCTTC.

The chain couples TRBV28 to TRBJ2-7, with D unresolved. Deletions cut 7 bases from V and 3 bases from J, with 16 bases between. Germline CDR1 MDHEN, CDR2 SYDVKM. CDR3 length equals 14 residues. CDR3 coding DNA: TGTGCCAGCAAAGGGTTGGTGCGCGGCTACGAGCAGTACTTC. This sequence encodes CASKGLVRGYEQYF.

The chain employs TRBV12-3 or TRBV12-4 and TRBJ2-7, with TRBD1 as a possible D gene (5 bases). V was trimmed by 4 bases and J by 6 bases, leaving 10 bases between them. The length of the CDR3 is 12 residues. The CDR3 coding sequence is TGTGCCAGCAGTTCATCAGGGTTCGAGCAGTACTTC. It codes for CASSSSGFEQYF.

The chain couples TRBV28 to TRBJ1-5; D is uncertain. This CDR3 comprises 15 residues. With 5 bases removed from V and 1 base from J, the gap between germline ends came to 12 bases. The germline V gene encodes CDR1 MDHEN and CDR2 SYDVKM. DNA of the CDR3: TGTGCCAGCAGTCCCACAACACCGAGCAATCAGCCCCAGCATTTT. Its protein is CASSPTTPSNQPQHF.

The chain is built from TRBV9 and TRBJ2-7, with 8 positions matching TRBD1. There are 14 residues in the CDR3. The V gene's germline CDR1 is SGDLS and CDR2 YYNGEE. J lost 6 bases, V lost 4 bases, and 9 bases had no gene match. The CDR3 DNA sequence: TGTGCCAGCAGCACCTCAGGGGGCGCGGGCGAGCAGTACTTC. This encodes CASSTSGGAGEQYF.

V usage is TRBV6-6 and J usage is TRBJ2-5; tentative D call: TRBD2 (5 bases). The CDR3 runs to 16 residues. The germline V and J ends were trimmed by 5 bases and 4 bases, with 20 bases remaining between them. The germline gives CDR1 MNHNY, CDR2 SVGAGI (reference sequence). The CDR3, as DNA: TGTGCCAGCAGTCGAGCCCGTCAAGGAGGAGGAGAGACCCAGTACTTC. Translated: CASSRARQGGGETQYF.

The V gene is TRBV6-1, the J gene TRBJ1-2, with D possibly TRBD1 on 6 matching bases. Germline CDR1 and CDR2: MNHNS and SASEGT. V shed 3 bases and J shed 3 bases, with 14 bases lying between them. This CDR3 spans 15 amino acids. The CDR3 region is CASSDPTRGDYGYTF. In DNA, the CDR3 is TGTGCCAGCAGTGACCCTACAAGGGGGGACTATGGCTACACCTTC.

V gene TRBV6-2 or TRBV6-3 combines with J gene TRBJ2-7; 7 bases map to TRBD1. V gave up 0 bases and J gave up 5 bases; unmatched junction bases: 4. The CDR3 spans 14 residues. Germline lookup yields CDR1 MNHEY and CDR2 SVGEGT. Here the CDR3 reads CASSYSWTGNEQYF. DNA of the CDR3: TGTGCCAGCAGTTACTCGTGGACAGGTAACGAGCAGTACTTC.

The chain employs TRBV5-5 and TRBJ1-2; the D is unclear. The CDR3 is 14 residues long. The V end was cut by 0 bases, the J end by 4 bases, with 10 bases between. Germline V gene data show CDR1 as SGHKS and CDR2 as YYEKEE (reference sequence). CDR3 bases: TGTGCCAGCAGCTTGGACCTGATAGGCTATGGCTACACCTTC. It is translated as CASSLDLIGYGYTF. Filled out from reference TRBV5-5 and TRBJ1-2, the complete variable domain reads DAGVTQSPTHLIKTRGQQVTLRCSPISGHKSVSWYQQVLGQGPQFIFQYYEKEERGRGNFPDRFSARQFPNYSSELNVNALLLGDSALYLCASSLDLIGYGYTFGSGTRLTVV.

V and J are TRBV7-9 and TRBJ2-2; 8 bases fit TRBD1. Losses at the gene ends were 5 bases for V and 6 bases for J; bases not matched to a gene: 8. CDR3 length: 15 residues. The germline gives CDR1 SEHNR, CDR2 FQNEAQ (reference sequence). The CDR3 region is CASSPDRAYSGELFF. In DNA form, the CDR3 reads TGTGCCAGCAGCCCGGACAGGGCCTATTCCGGGGAGCTGTTTTTT.

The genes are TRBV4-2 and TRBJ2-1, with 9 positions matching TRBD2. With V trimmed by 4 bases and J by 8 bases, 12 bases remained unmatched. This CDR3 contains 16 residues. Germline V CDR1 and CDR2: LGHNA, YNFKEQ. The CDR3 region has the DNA TGTGCCAGCAGCCCGTTATCGGGACTAGCAGCCTATGAGCAGTTCTTC. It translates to CASSPLSGLAAYEQFF.

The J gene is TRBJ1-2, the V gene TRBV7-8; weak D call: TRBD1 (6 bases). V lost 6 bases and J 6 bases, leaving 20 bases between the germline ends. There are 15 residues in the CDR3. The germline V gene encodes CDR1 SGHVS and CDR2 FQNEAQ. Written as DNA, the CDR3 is TGTGCCAGCAGTTTCGACGTGGGGGGCGCGGATGGCTACACCTTC. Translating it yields CASSFDVGGADGYTF.

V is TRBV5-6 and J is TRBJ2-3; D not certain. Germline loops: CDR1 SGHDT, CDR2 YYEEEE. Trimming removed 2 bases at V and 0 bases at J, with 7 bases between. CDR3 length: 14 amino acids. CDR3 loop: CASSFWRSTDTQYF. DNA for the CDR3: TGTGCCAGCAGCTTTTGGAGAAGCACAGATACGCAGTATTTT.

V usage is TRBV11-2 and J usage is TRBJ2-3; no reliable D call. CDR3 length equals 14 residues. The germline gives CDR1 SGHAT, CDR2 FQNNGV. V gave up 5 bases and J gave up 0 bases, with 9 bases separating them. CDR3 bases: TGTGCCAGCAGCCCCCTTACTAGCACAGATACGCAGTATTTT. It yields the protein CASSPLTSTDTQYF.

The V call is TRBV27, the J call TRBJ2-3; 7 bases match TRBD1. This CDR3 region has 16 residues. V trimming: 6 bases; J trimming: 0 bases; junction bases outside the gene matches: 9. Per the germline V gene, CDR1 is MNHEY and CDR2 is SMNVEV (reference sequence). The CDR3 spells CASRRTGTVSTDTQYF. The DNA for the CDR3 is TGTGCCAGCAGACGTACCGGGACAGTTAGCACAGATACGCAGTATTTT.

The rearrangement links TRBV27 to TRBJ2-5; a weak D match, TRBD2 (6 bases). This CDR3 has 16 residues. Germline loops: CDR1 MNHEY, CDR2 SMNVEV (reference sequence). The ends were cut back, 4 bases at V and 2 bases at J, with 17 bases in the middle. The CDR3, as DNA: TGTGCCAGCAGTTCAGGACGGGAGCGCCAACAAGAGACCCAGTACTTC. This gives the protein CASSSGRERQQETQYF.

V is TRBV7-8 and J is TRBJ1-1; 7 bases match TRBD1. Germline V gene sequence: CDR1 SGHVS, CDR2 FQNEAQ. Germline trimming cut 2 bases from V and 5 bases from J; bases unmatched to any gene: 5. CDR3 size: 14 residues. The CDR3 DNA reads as TGTGCCAGCAGCTTAACACAGGGGAGTACTGAAGCTTTCTTT. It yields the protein CASSLTQGSTEAFF.

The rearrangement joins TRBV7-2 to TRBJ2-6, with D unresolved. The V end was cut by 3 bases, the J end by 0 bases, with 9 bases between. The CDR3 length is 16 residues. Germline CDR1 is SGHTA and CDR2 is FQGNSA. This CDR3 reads CASSFGQISGANVLTF. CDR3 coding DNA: TGTGCCAGCAGCTTCGGGCAGATCTCTGGGGCCAACGTCCTGACTTTC.

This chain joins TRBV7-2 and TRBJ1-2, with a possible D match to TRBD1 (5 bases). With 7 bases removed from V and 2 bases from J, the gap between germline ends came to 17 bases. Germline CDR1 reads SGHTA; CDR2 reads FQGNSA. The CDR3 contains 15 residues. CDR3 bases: TGTGCCAGCACCCTTCCCTCGCAGGGAAACTATGGCTACACCTTC. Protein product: CASTLPSQGNYGYTF.

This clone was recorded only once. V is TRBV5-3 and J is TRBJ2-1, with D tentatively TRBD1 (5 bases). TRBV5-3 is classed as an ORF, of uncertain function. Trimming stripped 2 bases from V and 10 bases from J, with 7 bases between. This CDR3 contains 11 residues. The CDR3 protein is CARSFDSEQFF. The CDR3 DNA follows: TGTGCCAGAAGCTTCGACAGCGAGCAGTTCTTC.

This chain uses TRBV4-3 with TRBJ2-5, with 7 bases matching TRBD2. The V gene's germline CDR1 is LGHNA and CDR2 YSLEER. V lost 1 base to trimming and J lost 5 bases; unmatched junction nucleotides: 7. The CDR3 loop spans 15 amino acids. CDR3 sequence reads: CASSQVFGRGETQYF. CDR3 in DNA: TGCGCCAGCAGCCAAGTTTTTGGGAGGGGCGAGACCCAGTACTTC.

Written as DNA, the CDR3 is TGTGCCAGCAGCCTTCAACCCCGTGGGGTCAGTAATGAAAAACTGTTTTTT. Translated: CASSLQPRGVSNEKLFF. This rearrangement joins TRBV5-6 to TRBJ1-4; D not resolved. V was cut by 4 bases and J by 4 bases, with 20 bases left in between. The CDR3 consists of 17 residues. CDR1 and CDR2 (germline): SGHDT, YYEEEE.